This T cell receptor beta chain appears in the sequencing data of a study of T-cell memory formation after mild COVID-19. The CDR3 consists of 15 residues. V lost 1 base, J lost 2 bases, and 5 bases stayed unmatched. CDR1 MNHEY and CDR2 SVGAGI come from the germline V gene. The study, taken as a whole, reports: For contracting clones, CD4+ ones sat mainly in CM and EM, CD8+ in EMRA.

Each CDR3 protein is one row after TCRdb ran MiXCR on the 5' RACE reads. The data hold 300,000 to 400,000 distinct CDR3 sequences, with more than 15% observed a single time. This clonotype has only a few counts. Its antigen is undetermined. The TCR comes from a young man who had mild COVID-19 (a few samples of this study predate the infection). Cell type and time point are not known. Input material: PBMCs or a T cell subset sorted from them (not recorded which). The V call is TRBV6-5, the J call TRBJ2-7; 7 nucleotides line up with TRBD1. The CDR3 coding sequence is TGTGCCAGCAGTTACTTGCCGGGACAGACCTACGAGCAGTACTTC. Encoded protein: CASSYLPGQTYEQYF.